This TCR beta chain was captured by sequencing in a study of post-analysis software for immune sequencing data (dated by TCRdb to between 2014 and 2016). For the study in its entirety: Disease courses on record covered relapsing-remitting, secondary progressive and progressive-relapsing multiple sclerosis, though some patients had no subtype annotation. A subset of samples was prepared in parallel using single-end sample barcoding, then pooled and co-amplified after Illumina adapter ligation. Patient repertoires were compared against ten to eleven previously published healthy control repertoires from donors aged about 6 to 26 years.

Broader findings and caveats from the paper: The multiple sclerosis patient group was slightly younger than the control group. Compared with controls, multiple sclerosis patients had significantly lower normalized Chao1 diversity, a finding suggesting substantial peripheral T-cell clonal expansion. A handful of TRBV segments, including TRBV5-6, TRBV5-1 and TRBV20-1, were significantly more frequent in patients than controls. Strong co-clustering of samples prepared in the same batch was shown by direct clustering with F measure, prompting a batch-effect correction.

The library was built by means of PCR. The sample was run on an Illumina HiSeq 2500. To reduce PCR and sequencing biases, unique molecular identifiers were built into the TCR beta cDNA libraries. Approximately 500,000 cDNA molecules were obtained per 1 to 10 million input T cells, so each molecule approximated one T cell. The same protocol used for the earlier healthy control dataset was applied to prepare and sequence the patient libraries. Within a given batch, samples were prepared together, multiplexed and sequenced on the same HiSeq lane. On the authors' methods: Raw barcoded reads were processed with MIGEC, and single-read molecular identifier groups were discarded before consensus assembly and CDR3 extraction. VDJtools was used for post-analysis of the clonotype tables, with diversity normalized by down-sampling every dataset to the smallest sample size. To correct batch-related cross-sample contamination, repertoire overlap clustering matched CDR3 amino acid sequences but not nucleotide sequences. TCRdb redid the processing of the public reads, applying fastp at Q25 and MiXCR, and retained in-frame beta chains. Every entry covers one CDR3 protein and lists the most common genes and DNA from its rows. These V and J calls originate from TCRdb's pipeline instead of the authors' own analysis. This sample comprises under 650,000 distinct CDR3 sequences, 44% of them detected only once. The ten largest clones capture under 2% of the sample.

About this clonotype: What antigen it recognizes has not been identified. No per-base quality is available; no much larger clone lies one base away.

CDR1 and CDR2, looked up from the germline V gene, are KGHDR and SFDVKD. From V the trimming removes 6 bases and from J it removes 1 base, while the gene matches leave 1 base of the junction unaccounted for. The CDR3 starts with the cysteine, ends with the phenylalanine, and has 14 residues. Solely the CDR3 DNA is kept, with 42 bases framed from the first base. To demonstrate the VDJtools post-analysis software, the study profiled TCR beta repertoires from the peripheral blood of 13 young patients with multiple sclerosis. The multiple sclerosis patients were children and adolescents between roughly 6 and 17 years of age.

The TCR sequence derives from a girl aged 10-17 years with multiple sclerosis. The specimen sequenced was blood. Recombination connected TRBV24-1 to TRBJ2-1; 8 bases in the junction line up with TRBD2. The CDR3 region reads CATSRGGSYNEQFF. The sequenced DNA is TGTGCCACCAGTCGCGGGGGGTCCTACAATGAGCAGTTCTTC.